This T cell receptor (beta chain) emerged from a study of blood T cells in healthy people across ages. Background on the study: Template switching caught about one barcoded beta molecule for each two T cells.

Combining a sample-barcoded 5' primer with a J-beta primer mix, a second PCR ran for roughly 6 to 11 cycles. Every molecule of cDNA carried a tag from a template-switch adaptor with 12 random nucleotides. TCRdb called the 5' RACE reads again in MiXCR, with one record for every CDR3 protein. Found here are 790,000 or so distinct CDR3 sequences, 56% of them singletons; the top ten hold roughly 25%. This clonotype was observed a few times. The germline V gene encodes CDR1 SGHRS and CDR2 YFSETQ. This CDR3 has 14 amino acids. With V trimmed by 6 bases and J by 1 base, 3 bases remained unmatched. The chain links TRBV5-1 to TRBJ2-3, with TRBD1 matching over 9 bases. The TCR originated in a man aged 40-49 years in good health. The sample was blood. CDR3 sequence: CASKRQGGTDTQYF. In DNA form, the CDR3 reads TGCGCCAGCAAGCGACAGGGGGGCACAGATACGCAGTATTTT.